The entry that follows covers one T cell receptor beta chain sequence. Its antigen is currently not known. There are no base qualities to consult, and no much larger clone falls within one base. CD8 naive samples were obtained by positive selection for CCR7 among CD45RO-negative cells, yielding a CD45RA+CCR7+ population from which TemRA cells were excluded. Healthy HIV-negative adults with no recently reported acute infections or vaccinations were included as donors. Only Caucasian adults living in Nashville, Tennessee, USA were represented among the donors. Blood was obtained by leukapheresis, after which PBMCs were separated by Ficoll-Histopaque density gradient centrifugation and cryopreserved in liquid nitrogen vapor phase. Analytical flow cytometry was used to check the purity and quantity of every magnetically sorted T cell population. From each sorted fraction, genomic DNA was isolated and quantified by UV absorbance on a Nanodrop 2000c.

This sample was included in a study of shared clonotypes between healthy human individuals (dated by TCRdb to 2020 to 2022). About the study as a whole: A couple of women and a few men aged 18 to 49 years were included in the cohort. For each donor, three plates each were used for CD4 naive and CD4 memory, two plates were used for CD8 naive, and one plate was used for CD8 memory. Blood TCR repertoires of five healthy adults were deeply sequenced to estimate repertoire size and the extent of clonotype sharing between individuals. To increase sequencing depth and limit assay-specific biases, TCR repertoire library preparation and sequencing were carried out by different laboratories using diverse techniques. Between about 0.85 and 10 billion PBMCs per donor were obtained by leukapheresis.

The junction shows trimming of 4 bases on V and 9 bases on J, plus 11 bases between the germline ends. CDR1 and CDR2, looked up from the germline V gene (reference sequence), are SGHNT and YYREEE. Reading from cysteine to phenylalanine, the CDR3 counts 12 amino acids. Of the read, only the CDR3 DNA is kept; its 36 bases are in frame from base 1. Using the deep immunoSEQ assay, TCR CDR3 regions were amplified from genomic DNA by multiplex PCR. Extracted genomic DNA from each cell subset was spread evenly across all wells of several immunoSEQ 96-well plates, with each plate serving as a replicate. For sorted subsets, roughly 200 ng genomic DNA, equal to tens of thousands of T cell genomes, was loaded into each replicate PCR. The purified libraries were quantified using a Qubit 3.0 fluorometer, sized with a Bioanalyzer 2100, and then quantified again using the KAPA Library Quantification kit. Each immunoSEQ 96-well plate was sequenced on its own single-read 150-cycle Illumina NextSeq 550 flow cell. The authors processed their data as follows. Because the immunoSEQ output held only junctional sequences and lacked quality scores, the filtering could not match the filtering applied to full-length reads. To assign V/J genes and CDR3, sequences were annotated using PyIR, a Python wrapper for IgBLAST v1.9, with IMGT germline references. Reads were removed for weak V/J assignments (E-value above 1e-6), missing CDR3, stop codons, out-of-frame junctions, or ambiguous translated residues. A V3J clonotype was defined by an identical inferred V gene, J gene, and CDR3 amino acid sequence. Percentage overlap between repertoires was calculated by dividing the number of shared unique clonotypes by the size of the smaller repertoire. Richness of each repertoire was evaluated using RTK rarefaction, the Chao1 estimator, and Recon v2.1 estimates of unobserved clonotypes. For all TCRbeta clonotypes obtained by the gDNA method from a handful of donors, generation probabilities were computed with OLGA. TCRdb mirrors the immuneACCESS table, restricted to in-frame sequences. Some clones are absent from its copies; in checked studies, under half trace to an unresolved V gene, and the reason for the others is unknown. V, J and clone size reflect that table, while D and trimming were determined from the DNA. The sample includes around 600,000 clones, with 95% to 98% observed a single time. 0.3% of the sample is taken by the ten largest.

The paper's findings and limits, for the study overall: Incomplete sequencing was indicated by rarefaction of sorted-subset datasets, despite the large sequencing depth. Compared with non-shared clonotypes, the clonotypes found in all four sorted-subset donors had higher generation probabilities. Approximately 5% of naive CD4, 3% to 4% of naive CD8, about 2.4% of memory CD4, and about 0.4% of memory CD8 clonotypes were shared across several donors. Because the study included a small number of donors, the genetic and exposure-history diversity represented was limited. Sampling was restricted to blood, and TCR repertoires in tissue are likely to differ from TCR repertoires in blood. Naive subsets generally had larger estimated clonotype richness than memory subsets did. Based on pairwise subsampling, the degree of clonotype sharing among donors was expected to be affected by sequencing depth.

The TCR sequence derives from a young man in good health. Rearrangement joined TRBV5-4 to TRBJ2-1, with the D gene not confidently named. The sequenced sample consisted of naive CD8+ T cells sorted from blood. The meaning of the sample's cell subset or site label: CD45RA+CCR7+. The DNA sequence reads TGTGCCAGCAGCGAAGACGTGGGTGAGCAGTTCTTC. Its translation reads: CASSEDVGEQFF.